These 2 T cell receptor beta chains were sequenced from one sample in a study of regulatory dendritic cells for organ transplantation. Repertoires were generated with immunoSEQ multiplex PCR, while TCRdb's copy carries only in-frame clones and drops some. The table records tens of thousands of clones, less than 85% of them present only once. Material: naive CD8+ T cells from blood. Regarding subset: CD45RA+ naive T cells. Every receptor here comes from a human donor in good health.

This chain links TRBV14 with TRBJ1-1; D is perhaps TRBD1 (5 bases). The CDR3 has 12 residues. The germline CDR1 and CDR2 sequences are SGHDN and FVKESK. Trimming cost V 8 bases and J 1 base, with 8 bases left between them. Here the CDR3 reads CASGHKNTEAFF. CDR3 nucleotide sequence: TGTGCCAGCGGACACAAGAACACTGAAGCTTTCTTT.

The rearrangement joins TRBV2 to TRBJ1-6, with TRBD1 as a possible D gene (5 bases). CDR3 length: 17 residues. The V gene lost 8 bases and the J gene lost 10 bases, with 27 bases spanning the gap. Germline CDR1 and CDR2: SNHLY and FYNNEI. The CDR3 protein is CASVIEGHFGSESPLHF. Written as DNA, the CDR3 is TGTGCCAGCGTCATAGAAGGACACTTCGGTTCGGAATCACCCCTCCACTTT.